This entry lists 14 T cell receptor beta chains sequenced from one sample in a study of Graves' ophthalmopathy and Graves' hyperthyroidism (dated by TCRdb to the late 2010s). Sequencing took place on an Illumina HiSeq 2000. For repertoire sequencing, the TCR beta CDR3 regions were amplified from RNA transcripts. The first round of RT-PCR was done with HTBI primers and the Qiagen OneStep RT-PCR kit, and was followed by a second round of multiplex PCR, then size selection and purification. Starting from the raw public reads, TCRdb applied fastp trimming at Q25, assembled clones with MiXCR and retained in-frame beta chains. Each record represents a unique CDR3 protein, reported with the most common genes and DNA among its rows. The sample records some 360,000 distinct CDR3 sequences, about a sixth of which are singletons. Together, the top ten hold roughly 2.3% of the sample. The specimen sequenced was peripheral blood. The source is an adult woman with stable Graves' hyperthyroidism.

The genes are TRBV6-1 and TRBJ1-5, with TRBD1 identical over 9 bases. This CDR3 is built from 14 residues. CDR1 and CDR2 from the germline V gene are MNHNS and SASEGT. The ends lost 5 bases at V and 6 bases at J; junction bases unmatched: 5. The CDR3 bases are TGTGCCAGCAGTAAGGGACAGGGCGGTCAGCCCCAGCATTTT. Amino acid sequence: CASSKGQGGQPQHF.

The chain couples TRBV24-1 to TRBJ1-6; D may be TRBD1 (6 bases). The CDR3 contains 15 residues. V lost 5 bases and J lost 6, with 13 bases in between. CDR1 and CDR2 from the germline V gene are KGHDR and SFDVKD. CDR3 bases: TGTGCCACCAGTGGCCCGGACAGCACTAATTCACCCCTCCACTTT. This encodes CATSGPDSTNSPLHF.

This clonotype appeared once. The chain employs TRBV2 and TRBJ1-5; TRBD1 agrees at 7 bases. Germline loops: CDR1 SNHLY, CDR2 FYNNEI. Losses at the gene ends were 7 bases for V and 4 bases for J; bases not matched to a gene: 10. The CDR3 sequence is 15 residues long. The CDR3, as DNA: TGTGCCAGCACCCAACCGGGACAGCTAAATCAGCCCCAGCATTTT. Encoded protein: CASTQPGQLNQPQHF.

This clonotype was seen ten or more times. This rearrangement joins TRBV20-1 to TRBJ1-2; TRBD1 might be the D (6 bases). V was cut by 2 bases and J by 5 bases, with 9 bases left in between. In germline, CDR1 is DFQATT, CDR2 SNEGSKA (reference sequence). The CDR3 runs 12 residues. In DNA form, the CDR3 reads TGCAGTGCTAGACCGGACAGATATGGCTACACCTTC. Translation: CSARPDRYGYTF.

This rearrangement joins TRBV28 to TRBJ1-2; D ambiguous. Germline values: CDR1 MDHEN, CDR2 SYDVKM. The CDR3 covers 14 residues. The V end lost 6 bases, the J end lost 7 bases, and 18 bases lay between the germline ends. CDR3 in amino acids: CASSTGPTVSGYTF. For the CDR3, the DNA is TGTGCCAGCAGCACCGGGCCCACCGTTAGTGGCTACACCTTC.

The table lists this clonotype with many counts. The chain uses TRBV6-2 or TRBV6-3 and TRBJ2-5; 8 bases agree with TRBD2. The junction had 6 bases not matched to a gene; V was cut back by 7 bases and J by 2 bases. The germline V gene encodes CDR1 MNHEY and CDR2 SVGEGT. The CDR3 runs 14 residues. This chain's CDR3 is CASTWTSYQETQYF. CDR3 DNA: TGTGCCAGCACATGGACTAGCTATCAAGAGACCCAGTACTTC.

This clonotype was observed at least ten times. The chain has TRBV5-1 and TRBJ2-5, with 7 bases fitting TRBD1. Germline V gives CDR1 SGHRS, CDR2 YFSETQ. V dropped 4 bases and J dropped 0; count of bases not matched to a gene: 3. CDR3 length: 14 amino acids. The CDR3 loop is CASSQTGYQETQYF. CDR3 bases: TGCGCCAGCAGCCAGACAGGGTACCAAGAGACCCAGTACTTC.

The chain has TRBV7-2 and TRBJ2-5, with a tentative D call TRBD1 (5 bases). Between the trimmed V and J ends, which lost 0 bases and 5 bases, there was a span of 13 bases. CDR3 length: 15 residues. CDR1 is SGHTA, CDR2 FQGNSA, per germline. DNA of the CDR3: TGTGCCAGCAGCTTAGCGTGGCAGGGTGGGGAGACCCAGTACTTC. It specifies CASSLAWQGGETQYF.

This chain joins TRBV7-2 and TRBJ2-7, with D perhaps TRBD2 (5 bases). CDR1 is SGHTA and CDR2 is FQGNSA in the germline V gene. The CDR3 is 14 residues long. Trimming removed 1 base at V and 7 bases at J, with 14 bases between. The CDR3 DNA reads as TGTGCCAGCAGCTTAGGCGGCGGACTTCCTGAGCAGTACTTC. Its protein product is CASSLGGGLPEQYF.

This clonotype appeared many times. This chain connects TRBV5-1 to TRBJ2-6, with 7 bases identical to TRBD2. Trimming at V came to 1 base and at J to 1 base, leaving 5 bases not matched to a gene. There are 17 residues in the CDR3. CDR1 SGHRS and CDR2 YFSETQ come from the germline V gene. In nucleotides, the CDR3 is TGCGCCAGCAGCTTGCTGTCCGGGGGGTCTGGGGCCAACGTCCTGACTTTC. Amino acid sequence: CASSLLSGGSGANVLTF.

The table lists this clonotype with many counts. The rearrangement uses TRBV13 and TRBJ2-5; D may be TRBD2 (6 bases). This CDR3 is built from 15 residues. Germline CDR1 is PRHDT and CDR2 is FYEKMQ (reference sequence). Trimming cost V 5 bases and J 2 bases, with 15 bases left between them. CDR3 amino acids: CASSDMTSNQETQYF. The CDR3 DNA is TGTGCCAGCAGCGACATGACTAGTAATCAAGAGACCCAGTACTTC.

Notes on this clonotype: Relative to the germline gene, one junction end is altered; a read error may explain this. The chain carries TRBV10-3 and TRBJ1-1; no definite D call. CDR3 length equals 13 residues. The germline gives CDR1 ENHRY, CDR2 SYGVKD. CDR3 sequence reads: CAISAGGDAEACF. The CDR3 nucleotides read TGTGCCATAAGTGCAGGCGGCGACGCTGAAGCTTGCTTT.

Many counts were recorded for this clonotype. The gene calls are TRBV12-5 and TRBJ1-1; perhaps TRBD1 as D (6 bases). Germline V gene data show CDR1 as LGHNT and CDR2 as FRNRAP. Trimming left V 2 bases short and J 1 base short, with 23 bases between. The CDR3 has 19 amino acids. The CDR3 bases are TGTGCTAGTGGTTTGATCATATCCGGGACATGGAACGAGAACACTGAAGCTTTCTTT. Amino acid sequence: CASGLIISGTWNENTEAFF.

In its sample, this clonotype was seen many times. The rearrangement uses TRBV11-1 and TRBJ2-2; D is possibly TRBD1 (6 bases). Per germline, CDR1 SGHAT and CDR2 FQDESV (reference sequence). V was clipped by 5 bases and J by 6 bases, with 22 bases between them. The CDR3 consists of 17 residues. The CDR3 nucleotides read TGTGCCAGCAGCCAGGGGTATCCTAGGTCCCGATCCGGGGAGCTGTTTTTT. Protein sequence: CASSQGYPRSRSGELFF.